The clone carrying this T cell receptor (beta chain) was counted a few times. Its target is not known. TCRdb re-called the 5' RACE reads with MiXCR, one entry per CDR3 protein. This table holds approximately 550,000 distinct CDR3 sequences, 15% to 20% found once. The data were obtained in a study of T cells after yellow fever vaccination. The CDR3 consists of 13 residues. After removal of 6 bases from V and 14 bases from J, the junction contained 9 bases not matched to a gene. Whole-study results and caveats: Primary-vaccination clones mostly resurfaced post-booster (nearly 97% CD4, 75% to 90% CD8).

This sequence joins TRBV12-3 or TRBV12-4 and TRBJ2-1; 11 nucleotides align to TRBD2. This receptor was identified in a man younger than 40 who received the YFV17D yellow fever vaccine. The sample consisted of PBMCs, taken 15 days after the yellow fever booster vaccination. DNA for the CDR3: TGTGCCAGCAGGGAACTAGCGGGAGTAATTGAGTTCTTC. It specifies CASRELAGVIEFF.